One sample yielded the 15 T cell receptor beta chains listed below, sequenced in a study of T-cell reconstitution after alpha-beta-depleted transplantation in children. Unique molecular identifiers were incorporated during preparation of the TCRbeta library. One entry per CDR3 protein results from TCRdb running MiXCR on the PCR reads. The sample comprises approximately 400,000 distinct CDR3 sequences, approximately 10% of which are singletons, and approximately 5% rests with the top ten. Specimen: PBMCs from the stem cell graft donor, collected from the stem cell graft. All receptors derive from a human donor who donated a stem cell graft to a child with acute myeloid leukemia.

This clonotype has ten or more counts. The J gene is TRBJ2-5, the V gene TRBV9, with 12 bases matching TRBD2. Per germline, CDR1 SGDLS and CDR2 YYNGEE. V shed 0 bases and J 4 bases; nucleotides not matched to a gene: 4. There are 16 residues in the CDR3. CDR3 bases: TGTGCCAGCAGCGTAGAGACTAGCGGGAGTCGAGAGACCCAGTACTTC. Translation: CASSVETSGSRETQYF.

Here the CDR3 DNA reads TGTGCCAGCAGCGGATGGGGGGGTGGTGAGCAGTTCTTC. Protein: CASSGWGGGEQFF. The chain links TRBV9 to TRBJ2-1; 7 bases are shared with TRBD2. Trimming took 3 bases from V and 9 from J; bases not matched to a gene: 6. The CDR3 contains 13 residues. Per germline, CDR1 SGDLS and CDR2 YYNGEE.

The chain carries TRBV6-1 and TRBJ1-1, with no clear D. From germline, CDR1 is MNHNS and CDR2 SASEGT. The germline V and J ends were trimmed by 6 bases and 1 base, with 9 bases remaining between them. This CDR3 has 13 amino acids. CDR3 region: CASRLSGNTEAFF. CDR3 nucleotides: TGTGCCAGCAGGCTCTCAGGGAACACTGAAGCTTTCTTT.

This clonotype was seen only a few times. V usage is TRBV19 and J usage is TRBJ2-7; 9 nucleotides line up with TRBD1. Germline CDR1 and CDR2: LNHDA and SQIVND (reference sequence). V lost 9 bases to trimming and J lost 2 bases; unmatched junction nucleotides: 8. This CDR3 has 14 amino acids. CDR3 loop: CASSYGQGTYEQYF. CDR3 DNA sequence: TGTGCCAGCAGTTACGGACAGGGGACCTACGAGCAGTACTTC.

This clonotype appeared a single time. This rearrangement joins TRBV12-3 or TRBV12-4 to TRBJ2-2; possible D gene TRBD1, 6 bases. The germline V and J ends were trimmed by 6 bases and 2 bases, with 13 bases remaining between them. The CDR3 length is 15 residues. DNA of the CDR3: TGTGCCAGCAGCCGAGGGGGATTAAACACCGGGGAGCTGTTTTTT. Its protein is CASSRGGLNTGELFF.

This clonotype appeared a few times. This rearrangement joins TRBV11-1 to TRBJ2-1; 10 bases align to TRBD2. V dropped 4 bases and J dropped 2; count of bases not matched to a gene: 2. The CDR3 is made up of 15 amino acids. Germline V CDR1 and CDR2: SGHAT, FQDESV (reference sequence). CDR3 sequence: CASSSSGSPYNEQFF. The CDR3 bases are TGTGCCAGCAGCTCTAGCGGGAGTCCCTACAATGAGCAGTTCTTC.

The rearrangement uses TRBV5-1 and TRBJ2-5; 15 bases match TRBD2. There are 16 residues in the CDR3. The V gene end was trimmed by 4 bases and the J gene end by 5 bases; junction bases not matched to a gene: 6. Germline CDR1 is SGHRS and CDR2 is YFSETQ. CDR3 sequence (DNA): TGCGCCAGCAGCCTGGGACTAGCGGGAGGACGGGAGACCCAGTACTTC. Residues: CASSLGLAGGRETQYF. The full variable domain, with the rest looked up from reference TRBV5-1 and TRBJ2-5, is KAGVTQTPRYLIKTRGQQVTLSCSPISGHRSVSWYQQTPGQGLQFLFEYFSETQRNKGNFPGRFSGRQFSNSRSEMNVSTLELGDSALYLCASSLGLAGGRETQYFGPGTRLLVL.

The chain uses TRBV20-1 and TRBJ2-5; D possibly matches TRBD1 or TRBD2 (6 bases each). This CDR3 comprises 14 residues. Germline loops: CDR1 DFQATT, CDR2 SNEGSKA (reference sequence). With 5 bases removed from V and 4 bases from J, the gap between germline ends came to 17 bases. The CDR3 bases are TGCAGTGCTCCTTACGGGGGCGGAGGAGAGACCCAGTACTTC. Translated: CSAPYGGGGETQYF.

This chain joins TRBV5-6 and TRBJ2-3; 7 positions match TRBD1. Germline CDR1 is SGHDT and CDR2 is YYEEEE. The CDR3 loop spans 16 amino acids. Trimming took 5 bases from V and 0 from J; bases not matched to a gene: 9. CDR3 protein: CASRNANRGSTDTQYF. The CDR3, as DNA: TGTGCCAGCAGGAATGCTAACAGGGGAAGCACAGATACGCAGTATTTT.

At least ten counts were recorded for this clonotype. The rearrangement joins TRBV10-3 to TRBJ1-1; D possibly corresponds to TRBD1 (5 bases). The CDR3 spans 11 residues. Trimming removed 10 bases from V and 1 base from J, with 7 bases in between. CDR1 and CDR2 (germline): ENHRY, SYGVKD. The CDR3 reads CATQGNTEAFF. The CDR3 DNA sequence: TGTGCCACCCAGGGGAACACTGAAGCTTTCTTT.

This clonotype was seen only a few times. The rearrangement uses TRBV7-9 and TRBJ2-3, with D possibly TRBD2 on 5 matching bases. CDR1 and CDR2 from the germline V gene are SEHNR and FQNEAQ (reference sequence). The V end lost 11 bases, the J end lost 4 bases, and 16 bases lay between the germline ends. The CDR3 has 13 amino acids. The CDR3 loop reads CAALAALPDTQYF. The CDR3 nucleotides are TGTGCCGCGCTAGCTGCTCTTCCAGATACGCAGTATTTT.

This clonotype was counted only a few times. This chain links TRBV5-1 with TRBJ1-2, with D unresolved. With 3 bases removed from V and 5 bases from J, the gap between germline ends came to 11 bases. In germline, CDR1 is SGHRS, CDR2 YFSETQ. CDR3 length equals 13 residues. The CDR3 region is CASSSTPDYGYTF. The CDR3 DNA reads TGCGCCAGCAGCTCCACACCCGATTATGGCTACACCTTC. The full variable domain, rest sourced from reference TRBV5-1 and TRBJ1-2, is KAGVTQTPRYLIKTRGQQVTLSCSPISGHRSVSWYQQTPGQGLQFLFEYFSETQRNKGNFPGRFSGRQFSNSRSEMNVSTLELGDSALYLCASSSTPDYGYTFGSGTRLTVV.

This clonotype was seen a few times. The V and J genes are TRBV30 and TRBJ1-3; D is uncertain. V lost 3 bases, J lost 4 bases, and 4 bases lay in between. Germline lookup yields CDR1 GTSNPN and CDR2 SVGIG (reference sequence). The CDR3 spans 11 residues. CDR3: CAWSKGNTIYF. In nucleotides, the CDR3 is TGTGCCTGGAGCAAGGGAAACACCATATATTTT.

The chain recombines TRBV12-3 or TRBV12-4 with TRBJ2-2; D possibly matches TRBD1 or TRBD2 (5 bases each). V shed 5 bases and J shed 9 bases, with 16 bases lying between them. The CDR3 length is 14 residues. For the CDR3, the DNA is TGTGCCAGCAGTCGGACCTGGGACGGTTGGGAGCTGTTTTTT. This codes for CASSRTWDGWELFF.

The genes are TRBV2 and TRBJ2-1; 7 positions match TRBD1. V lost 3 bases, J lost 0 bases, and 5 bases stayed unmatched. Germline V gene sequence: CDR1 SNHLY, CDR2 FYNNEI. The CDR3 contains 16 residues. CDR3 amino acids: CASSESGGSSYNEQFF. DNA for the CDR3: TGTGCCAGCAGTGAGTCAGGGGGAAGCTCCTACAATGAGCAGTTCTTC.